The 30 T cell receptor beta chains below were found in one sample sequenced in a study of blood T cell repertoires in COVID-19. Clones were sequenced by immunoSEQ multiplex PCR, and TCRdb holds only the in-frame ones, with some missing. The sample carries 280,000 or so clones, 80% to 90% recorded once. The sample taken for sequencing was PBMCs or T cells enriched from blood (not recorded which). The receptors here all came from a man younger than 40 who had recovered from COVID-19.

The V gene is TRBV9, the J gene TRBJ2-3; 10 bases fit TRBD2. The V gene's germline CDR1 is SGDLS and CDR2 YYNGEE. V lost 3 bases to trimming and J lost 2 bases; unmatched junction nucleotides: 12. This CDR3 has 18 amino acids. This CDR3 reads CASSGPAGGPRPTDTQYF. The CDR3 bases are TGTGCCAGCAGCGGGCCAGCGGGGGGGCCTCGTCCCACAGATACGCAGTATTTT.

The chain carries TRBV6-2 or TRBV6-3 and TRBJ1-5, with D possibly being TRBD1 (6 bases). Germline values: CDR1 MNHEY, CDR2 SVGEGT. Deletions cut 6 bases from V and 1 base from J, with 13 bases between. This CDR3 contains 15 residues. DNA of the CDR3: TGTGCCAGCAGCAAACAGGGTAGGAGCAATCAGCCCCAGCATTTT. Amino acid sequence: CASSKQGRSNQPQHF.

A remark on this clone: Other DNA sequences from this sample encode an identical CDR3 as well. The chain has TRBV19 and TRBJ1-2; TRBD1 agrees at 10 bases. V shed 3 bases and J 2 bases; nucleotides not matched to a gene: 3. The CDR3 loop spans 15 amino acids. Germline V gives CDR1 LNHDA, CDR2 SQIVND (reference sequence). As DNA, the CDR3 is TGTGCCAGTAGTATTGGGACAGGGGAAAACTATGGCTACACCTTC. This codes for CASSIGTGENYGYTF.

The CDR3 loop is CASRGAERLQETQYF. The DNA of the CDR3 is TGCGCCAGCAGGGGGGCAGAGAGGCTCCAAGAGACCCAGTACTTC. The gene calls are TRBV4-1 and TRBJ2-5; tentative D call: TRBD1 (6 bases). The germline V and J ends were trimmed by 6 bases and 1 base, with 15 bases remaining between them. CDR1 is MGHRA, CDR2 YSYEKL, per germline. The CDR3 runs 15 residues.

The rearrangement joins TRBV24-1 to TRBJ2-7; D perhaps matches TRBD1 (5 bases). Germline CDR1 is KGHDR and CDR2 is SFDVKD. This CDR3 region has 15 residues. V lost 3 bases to trimming and J lost 0 bases, with 11 bases between them. The chain's CDR3 is CATSDSTGPSYEQYF. Here the CDR3 DNA reads TGTGCCACCAGTGATAGTACAGGACCCTCCTACGAGCAGTACTTC.

This clone was counted between two and nine times. V and J are TRBV5-1 and TRBJ1-2; the match to TRBD1 covers 7 bases. V was clipped by 3 bases and J by 4 bases; unmatched bases: 9. CDR3 length: 15 residues. Germline CDR1 is SGHRS and CDR2 is YFSETQ. The DNA for the CDR3 is TGCGCCAGCAGCTCGACAGGGTTTTTGGGCTATGGCTACACCTTC. Translated: CASSSTGFLGYGYTF.

The rearrangement joins TRBV5-1 to TRBJ2-1; 8 bases map to TRBD2. Trimming took 0 bases from V and 6 from J; bases not matched to a gene: 11. Looked up from germline, CDR1 is SGHRS and CDR2 is YFSETQ. The CDR3 is 17 residues long. CDR3 protein: CASSLAPAGAGSNEQFF. The CDR3 DNA sequence: TGCGCCAGCAGCTTGGCCCCAGCGGGGGCTGGAAGCAATGAGCAGTTCTTC. Drawing the rest from reference TRBV5-1 and TRBJ2-1, the complete variable domain is KAGVTQTPRYLIKTRGQQVTLSCSPISGHRSVSWYQQTPGQGLQFLFEYFSETQRNKGNFPGRFSGRQFSNSRSEMNVSTLELGDSALYLCASSLAPAGAGSNEQFFGPGTRLTVL.

The chain couples TRBV27 to TRBJ1-6, with a possible D match to TRBD1 (6 bases). Between the trimmed V and J ends, which lost 6 bases and 7 bases, there was a span of 13 bases. The CDR3 extends over 14 amino acids. Germline-derived CDR1 and CDR2 are MNHEY and SMNVEV (reference sequence). The CDR3 sequence is CASSAGTTNSPLHF. The CDR3 DNA follows: TGTGCCAGCAGCGCCGGGACAACCAATTCACCCCTCCACTTT.

This clone was seen only once. CDR3 in DNA: TGCAGCGGATGGGTCCCGGGACAGGAGAATGAAAAACTGTTTTTT. It specifies CSGWVPGQENEKLFF. This chain links TRBV29-1 with TRBJ1-4, with 8 positions matching TRBD1. The CDR3 sequence is 15 residues long. Unmatched junction bases numbered 12, after V lost 7 bases and J lost 5 bases. CDR1 is SQVTM and CDR2 is ANQGSEA in the germline V gene. Variable domain in full (rest from reference TRBV29-1 and TRBJ1-4): SAVISQKPSRDICQRGTSLTIQCQVDSQVTMMFWYRQQPGQSLTLIATANQGSEATYESGFVIDKFPISRPNLTFSTLTVSNMSPEDSSIYLCSGWVPGQENEKLFFGSGTQLSVL.

This sequence joins TRBV4-1 and TRBJ1-5; possible D gene TRBD1, 6 bases. CDR1 MGHRA and CDR2 YSYEKL come from the germline V gene. V lost 0 bases and J lost 9, with 12 bases in between. CDR3 length: 14 amino acids. Here the CDR3 reads CASSQESPRGPQHF. DNA for the CDR3: TGCGCCAGCAGCCAAGAGTCGCCCAGGGGGCCCCAGCATTTT.

J is TRBJ2-7 and V is TRBV18; 9 positions agree with TRBD1. Germline CDR1 is KGHSH and CDR2 is LQKENI. This CDR3 has 14 residues. After removal of 1 base from V and 6 bases from J, the junction contained 4 bases not matched to a gene. In DNA form, the CDR3 reads TGTGCCAGCTCACCACGGGACAGGGCGGGCGAGCAGTACTTC. The encoded protein is CASSPRDRAGEQYF.

V and J are TRBV2 and TRBJ2-7; 9 bases agree with TRBD2. The trim removed 2 bases at V and 0 bases at J, leaving 8 bases unmatched. Germline CDR1 and CDR2: SNHLY and FYNNEI. The CDR3 runs 17 residues. The CDR3 region has the DNA TGTGCCAGCAGTGAAACGAGCACTAGCGGGCTCTCCTACGAGCAGTACTTC. As protein: CASSETSTSGLSYEQYF.

The chain couples TRBV3-1 (or the pseudogene TRBV3-2) to TRBJ2-7; TRBD2 is a possible D gene (5 bases). This CDR3 region has 15 residues. Germline V CDR1 and CDR2: LGHDT, YNNKEL (reference sequence). V shed 6 bases and J shed 7 bases, with 22 bases lying between them. The CDR3 coding sequence is TGTGCCAGCAGTAGTGAGGGCGGGCCCCCCTTGGAGCAGTACTTC. Amino acid sequence: CASSSEGGPPLEQYF.

This sequence joins TRBV30 and TRBJ1-2, with D possibly TRBD1 on 5 matching bases. The CDR3 has 13 amino acids. V shed 4 bases and J shed 0 bases, with 9 bases lying between them. The germline V gene encodes CDR1 GTSNPN and CDR2 SVGIG (reference sequence). CDR3 protein: CAWTDSANYGYTF. CDR3 bases: TGTGCCTGGACTGACAGTGCTAACTATGGCTACACCTTC.

The rearrangement joins TRBV30 to TRBJ2-5; 7 nucleotides line up with TRBD2. The CDR3 covers 15 residues. The germline V gene has CDR1 GTSNPN and CDR2 SVGIG (reference sequence). Losses at the gene ends were 3 bases for V and 4 bases for J; bases not matched to a gene: 11. The CDR3: CAWSLGTSGGETQYF. DNA of the CDR3: TGTGCCTGGAGCCTCGGGACCTCGGGAGGAGAGACCCAGTACTTC.

The rearrangement joins TRBV18 to TRBJ1-2; D is unresolved. The CDR3 covers 13 residues. V was pared by 3 bases and J by 8 bases, with 13 bases between. Germline CDR1 reads KGHSH; CDR2 reads LQKENI. Here the CDR3 DNA reads TGTGCCAGCTCACCGTCAGGTTCGCACGGCTACACCTTC. Protein: CASSPSGSHGYTF.

J is TRBJ1-6 and V is TRBV18; D unclear. The CDR3 runs 15 residues. Germline values: CDR1 KGHSH, CDR2 LQKENI. Trimming removed 4 bases at V and 7 bases at J, with 14 bases between. CDR3: CASSRAIRENSPLHF. CDR3 coding DNA: TGTGCCAGCTCACGGGCCATAAGGGAGAATTCACCCCTCCACTTT.

This clone was counted at least ten times. The same CDR3 arises from other DNA sequences in this sample as well. This sequence joins TRBV11-2 and TRBJ2-5, with 8 bases matching TRBD1. Germline assignment: CDR1 SGHAT and CDR2 FQNNGV. The CDR3 has 14 amino acids. V dropped 5 bases and J dropped 2; count of bases not matched to a gene: 4. CDR3 sequence reads: CASSTGQVQETQYF. The CDR3 DNA follows: TGTGCCAGCAGCACGGGACAGGTTCAAGAGACCCAGTACTTC.

The CDR3 region has the DNA TGTGCCAGCAGCGTAGCGGGTGGTAGTGCTGAAGCTTTCTTT. Its protein is CASSVAGGSAEAFF. The chain has TRBV9 and TRBJ1-1; D unresolved. Germline CDR1 SGDLS, CDR2 YYNGEE. V lost 0 bases, J lost 6 bases, and 12 bases lay in between. CDR3 length: 14 residues. The full variable domain, completed using reference TRBV9 and TRBJ1-1, is DSGVTQTPKHLITATGQRVTLRCSPRSGDLSVYWYQQSLDQGLQFLIQYYNGEERAKGNILERFSAQQFPDLHSELNLSSLELGDSALYFCASSVAGGSAEAFFGQGTRLTVV.

The CDR3: CASSPGGGATEAFF. As DNA, the CDR3 is TGTGCCAGCTCCCCTGGGGGGGGCGCCACTGAAGCTTTCTTT. This chain links TRBV27 with TRBJ1-1; TRBD1 is a possible D gene (6 bases). Trimming removed 8 bases from V and 4 bases from J, with 17 bases in between. From germline, CDR1 is MNHEY and CDR2 SMNVEV (reference sequence). The CDR3 has 14 amino acids.

The chain has TRBV7-9 and TRBJ1-4, with TRBD1 matching 7 bases. The V gene end was trimmed by 5 bases and the J gene end by 7 bases; junction bases not matched to a gene: 10. Germline V gives CDR1 SEHNR, CDR2 FQNEAQ (reference sequence). The CDR3 loop spans 15 amino acids. This chain's CDR3 is CASSGLGTAGEKLFF. CDR3 coding DNA: TGTGCCAGCAGCGGACTTGGGACAGCGGGTGAAAAACTGTTTTTT.

The chain employs TRBV5-5 and TRBJ1-2; D may be TRBD1 (6 bases). CDR3 length: 14 amino acids. CDR1 is SGHKS, CDR2 YYEKEE, per germline (reference sequence). The V gene lost 1 base and the J gene lost 6 bases, with 13 bases spanning the gap. CDR3 sequence reads: CASSLQGQGDGYTF. The CDR3, as DNA: TGTGCCAGCAGCTTGCAGGGGCAAGGGGATGGCTACACCTTC.

The chain carries TRBV3-1 (or the pseudogene TRBV3-2) and TRBJ2-1, with 9 bases matching TRBD2. The CDR3 loop spans 17 amino acids. Unmatched junction bases numbered 7, after V lost 0 bases and J lost 4 bases. Germline assignment: CDR1 LGHDT and CDR2 YNNKEL (reference sequence). The CDR3 region has the DNA TGTGCCAGCAGCCAAGATCTCGCGGGGGGGTATTACAATGAGCAGTTCTTC. This sequence encodes CASSQDLAGGYYNEQFF.

This clone showed up just once. V gene TRBV9 combines with J gene TRBJ2-5; the match to TRBD2 covers 12 bases. Germline V gene sequence: CDR1 SGDLS, CDR2 YYNGEE. This CDR3 region has 15 residues. Unmatched junction bases numbered 1, after V lost 3 bases and J lost 1 base. Written as DNA, the CDR3 is TGTGCCAGCAGCGCTAGCGGGGGGGCCCAAGAGACCCAGTACTTC. Translating gives CASSASGGAQETQYF.

The V gene is TRBV12-3 or TRBV12-4, the J gene TRBJ2-7; TRBD2 is a possible D gene (6 bases). V was clipped by 3 bases and J by 4 bases, with 10 bases between them. The length of the CDR3 is 13 residues. CDR3 protein: CASSFGGKYEQYF. CDR3 sequence (DNA): TGTGCCAGCAGTTTTGGGGGGAAGTACGAGCAGTACTTC.

This chain connects TRBV9 to TRBJ2-3; 8 positions agree with TRBD1. The junction had 5 bases not matched to a gene; V was cut back by 6 bases and J by 5 bases. Germline-derived CDR1 and CDR2 are SGDLS and YYNGEE. The CDR3 has 13 amino acids. CDR3 loop: CASTPGTGDTQYF. The DNA for the CDR3 is TGTGCCAGCACCCCAGGGACAGGAGATACGCAGTATTTT.

Of note for this clone: Other DNA sequences of this sample code for an identical CDR3. The chain couples TRBV6-1 to TRBJ1-2; 7 bases are shared with TRBD1. The V segment lost 2 bases and the J segment 3 bases; nucleotides outside the gene matches: 0. Germline CDR1 is MNHNS and CDR2 is SASEGT. The CDR3 contains 13 residues. CDR3 nucleotides: TGTGCCAGCAGTGAAACAGGGGACTATGGCTACACCTTC. Translated, it gives CASSETGDYGYTF.

This chain links TRBV6-2 or TRBV6-3 with TRBJ2-5; the match to TRBD2 covers 9 bases. Losses at the gene ends were 2 bases for V and 5 bases for J; bases not matched to a gene: 9. This CDR3 contains 16 residues. Per the germline V gene, CDR1 is MNHEY and CDR2 is SVGEGT. This chain's CDR3 is CASSYGRGGLDETQYF. The CDR3 DNA sequence: TGTGCCAGCAGTTACGGGCGGGGGGGCTTAGACGAGACCCAGTACTTC.

As to this clone: The same CDR3 is also encoded by other DNA sequences in this sample. The chain links TRBV5-1 to TRBJ2-1, with 7 bases matching TRBD1. CDR1 is SGHRS and CDR2 is YFSETQ in the germline V gene. V shed 5 bases and J 0 bases; nucleotides not matched to a gene: 5. This CDR3 has 15 residues. CDR3 DNA: TGCGCCAGCAGTAGGGGACAGAGCTCCTACAATGAGCAGTTCTTC. Translation gives CASSRGQSSYNEQFF.

This clone was picked up one time. This sequence joins TRBV5-6 and TRBJ2-2; 9 bases are shared with TRBD2. Germline V CDR1 and CDR2: SGHDT, YYEEEE. Unmatched junction bases numbered 8, after V lost 4 bases and J lost 4 bases. CDR3 length equals 16 residues. The CDR3: CASSPAGGPVTGELFF. In DNA form, the CDR3 reads TGTGCCAGCAGCCCCGCGGGGGGGCCAGTCACCGGGGAGCTGTTTTTT.